Below, one T cell receptor beta chain is given with its context. The CDR3 totals 14 residues. CDR1 SGHNT and CDR2 YENEEA come from the germline V gene. Unmatched junction bases numbered 3, after V lost 5 bases and J lost 3 bases. The record originates from a study of blood T cell repertoires in COVID-19. Study at large: Acute and convalescent COVID-19 samples came from the United States, Italy and Spain. The cDNA or gDNA used as material had been derived from T cells, B-cell-depleted T cells, or PBMCs.

Per the study methods: By means of reference gene primer amplification, nucleated cell counts were estimated. The data were produced by immunoSEQ multiplex PCR, yet TCRdb's version contains in-frame clones alone and is incomplete. The V and J calls and clone size come from that table; D and trimming were worked out from the DNA. This sample has approximately 81,000 clones, with about four fifths found just once. This clonotype was sampled from a human donor in a cohort sampled during active COVID-19. The chain is built from TRBV11-3 and TRBJ1-3; 8 bases align to TRBD1. The sample taken for sequencing was peripheral blood. The CDR3 DNA reads TGTGCCAGCAGCCGACAGGGGATTGGAAACACCATATATTTT. Its protein is CASSRQGIGNTIYF.